This T cell receptor beta chain was captured in a study of Ad26.COV2.S vaccination and SARS-CoV-2 variants. Across the study: Donor got 5x10^10 or 1x10^11 viral particles of Ad26.COV2.S. Study-wide results and limits: Reportedly, spike-specific CD8+ and CD4+ T cell responses achieved substantial breadth once vaccination had taken place. Researchers reported similar non-spike TCR breadth in vaccine and placebo recipients.

This clone was seen more than once but under ten times. Its cognate antigen is unknown. Treatment of the sample: around 19 received Ad26.COV2.S at low or high dose, single or two shots; a few received placebo; per-sample allocation not given. The samples were gathered on day 63 after the first injection of vaccine or placebo. This adult donor, from Boston, was 18-55 years old. Profiling relied on immunoSEQ multiplex PCR, and the TCRdb table lists in-frame clones only, not all of them. Of 430,000 or so clones listed, 75% to 90% are singletons. The sample here was peripheral blood, taken in a trial of Ad26.COV2.S vaccine versus placebo. The sequence derives from a person between 18 and 59 years old who received the Ad26.COV2.S COVID-19 vaccine or a placebo.

In DNA form, the CDR3 reads TGTGCCAGCAGTTTAAGCGCGGGATGGATTTTCTTC. It yields the protein CASSLSAGWIFF. The chain uses TRBV28 and TRBJ2-1; tentatively, D is TRBD2 (6 bases). The CDR3 length is 12 residues. V lost 2 bases to trimming and J lost 16 bases, with 15 bases between them. Per germline, CDR1 MDHEN and CDR2 SYDVKM. The entire variable domain, with the rest obtained from reference TRBV28 and TRBJ2-1, is as follows: DVKVTQSSRYLVKRTGEKVFLECVQDMDHENMFWYRQDPGLGLRLIYFSYDVKMKEKGDIPEGYSVSREKKERFSLILESASTNQTSMYLCASSLSAGWIFFGPGTRLTVL.